This T cell receptor beta chain was captured in a study of T cell repertoires in cytomegalovirus infection. The CDR3 contains 13 residues. Trimming pared 3 bases from V and 7 bases from J, leaving 9 bases between. Each CDR3 protein gets one entry after TCRdb re-called the reads with MiXCR. The data show a few hundred thousand distinct CDR3 sequences, with more than 8% seen just once and around 4% held by the top ten. Findings of the study overall: HLA-C-restricted CMV-specific TCR beta clonotypes prevailed in the ex vivo response. Carriers of CMV plus the relevant HLA were identified by cumulative public TCR beta family frequency.

This clonotype was picked up a small number of times. Its antigen is unknown. The sequencing sample was made of PBMCs. The source is a human donor in good health (CMV status not recorded). Some clones in this sample may be carry-over from other donors' samples. This chain connects TRBV12-3 or TRBV12-4 to TRBJ2-2; no firm D call. CDR3: CASSLSSIGELFF. The CDR3 nucleotides read TGTGCCAGCAGTTTGAGCAGCATCGGGGAGCTGTTTTTT.